The 10 T cell receptor beta chains below were found in one sample sequenced in a study of blood T cell repertoires in COVID-19. Produced via immunoSEQ multiplex PCR; TCRdb's table is partial and in-frame only. The sample lists fewer than 250,000 clones; about 88% were seen once. What was sequenced was peripheral blood. These receptors were obtained from a man in his 70s with acute or convalescent COVID-19.

The V and J genes are TRBV18 and TRBJ2-3; TRBD2 aligns across 7 bases. The junction had 0 bases not matched to a gene; V was cut back by 2 bases and J by 1 base. The CDR3 loop spans 14 amino acids. Germline-derived CDR1 and CDR2 are KGHSH and LQKENI. This CDR3 is CASSPTSGTDTQYF. In DNA, the CDR3 is TGTGCCAGCTCACCAACTAGCGGCACAGATACGCAGTATTTT.

This clone has just one count. The rearrangement joins TRBV19 to TRBJ2-1; possibly TRBD1 for D (6 bases). V was clipped by 3 bases and J by 1 base, with 16 bases between them. Germline CDR1 reads LNHDA; CDR2 reads SQIVND (reference sequence). The CDR3 loop spans 17 amino acids. In DNA form, the CDR3 reads TGTGCCAGTAGTATTTTCTGGACAGAAGTTTCCTACAATGAGCAGTTCTTC. As protein: CASSIFWTEVSYNEQFF.

V and J are TRBV23-1 and TRBJ2-7; 8 bases align to TRBD1. TRBV23-1 is designated an ORF whose function remains uncertain. Trimming removed 6 bases from V and 1 base from J; junction bases left unmatched: 23. CDR3 length equals 20 residues. Here the CDR3 DNA reads TGCGCCAGCAGCCCTAACCGGAAAAATAGACAGGGGCGACAATCCTACGAGCAGTACTTC. This encodes CASSPNRKNRQGRQSYEQYF.

This rearrangement joins TRBV18 to TRBJ2-7; TRBD1 aligns across 9 bases. CDR1 is KGHSH and CDR2 is LQKENI in the germline V gene. The CDR3 runs to 15 residues. With 3 bases clipped from V and 7 bases from J, the junction kept 10 bases outside the gene matches. The CDR3 loop reads CASSPQAGQGNEQYF. CDR3 sequence (DNA): TGTGCCAGCTCACCGCAAGCGGGACAGGGTAATGAGCAGTACTTC.

The chain has TRBV6-2 or TRBV6-3 and TRBJ2-3; 12 nucleotides agree with TRBD2. The V segment lost 7 bases and the J segment 1 base; nucleotides outside the gene matches: 3. Germline CDR1 and CDR2: MNHEY and SVGEGT. CDR3 size: 15 residues. The CDR3 reads CASTPSGRGTDTQYF. DNA of the CDR3: TGTGCCAGCACCCCTAGCGGGAGGGGCACAGATACGCAGTATTTT.

V gene TRBV5-1 combines with J gene TRBJ1-1, with D perhaps TRBD1 (6 bases). Germline V lookup: CDR1 SGHRS, CDR2 YFSETQ. V was cut by 3 bases and J by 11 bases, with 14 bases left in between. The CDR3 is made up of 12 amino acids. DNA for the CDR3: TGCGCCAGCAGCTCGCGGCGACAGGAGGCTTTCTTT. Translated: CASSSRRQEAFF. The whole variable domain, filled in from reference TRBV5-1 and TRBJ1-1, reads KAGVTQTPRYLIKTRGQQVTLSCSPISGHRSVSWYQQTPGQGLQFLFEYFSETQRNKGNFPGRFSGRQFSNSRSEMNVSTLELGDSALYLCASSSRRQEAFFGQGTRLTVV.

The J gene is TRBJ2-2, the V gene TRBV12-3 or TRBV12-4; D call uncertain. This CDR3 contains 13 residues. Trimming took 10 bases from V and 2 from J, leaving 11 bases between them. CDR3 in amino acids: CATTDSNTGELFF. The CDR3 DNA follows: TGTGCCACCACTGACTCCAACACCGGGGAGCTGTTTTTT.

J is TRBJ1-2 and V is TRBV3-1 (or the pseudogene TRBV3-2); D uncertain. V was shortened by 4 bases and J by 0 bases, with 9 bases between the two germline ends. The CDR3 runs 14 residues. CDR1 and CDR2 (germline): LGHDT, YNNKEL (reference sequence). The CDR3 DNA follows: TGTGCCAGCAGCCGGGCGGGATCTAACTATGGCTACACCTTC. It codes for CASSRAGSNYGYTF.

This chain joins TRBV4-2 and TRBJ2-7; tentatively, D is TRBD2 (6 bases). Trimming left V 4 bases short and J 3 bases short, with 10 bases between. This CDR3 contains 13 residues. Germline lookup yields CDR1 LGHNA and CDR2 YNFKEQ. The CDR3 DNA reads TGTGCCAGCAGCCGCGGGGACGGCTACGAGCAGTACTTC. Its translation is CASSRGDGYEQYF.

The chain joins TRBV5-1 to TRBJ2-1; a weak D match, TRBD2 (6 bases). This CDR3 spans 14 amino acids. V lost 2 bases, J lost 7 bases, and 13 bases lay in between. The V gene's germline CDR1 is SGHRS and CDR2 YFSETQ. CDR3 DNA: TGCGCCAGCAGCTTTACGGGACTGGATAATGAGCAGTTCTTC. It translates to CASSFTGLDNEQFF.